This T cell receptor (beta chain) was captured in a study of T-cell memory formation after mild COVID-19. Constant-segment primers served in 5'RACE that generated TCR alpha and TCR beta cDNA libraries bearing sample barcodes and UMIs. TCRdb re-analysed the 5' RACE reads in MiXCR, keeping a single row per CDR3 protein. The data show fewer than 500,000 distinct CDR3 sequences, approximately 25% seen once. As to this clonotype: Its antigen remains unknown.

Study-level results: Shrinking CD4+ clones resided mostly in CM and EM, and CD8+ ones in EMRA.

This CDR3 spans 16 amino acids. The V end lost 7 bases, the J end lost 3 bases, and 23 bases lay between the germline ends. Germline V gene lookup returns CDR1 SGHNT and CDR2 YYREEE (reference sequence). V is TRBV5-4 and J is TRBJ2-7; possibly TRBD1 for D (6 bases). This clonotype originated in an adult woman who had mild COVID-19 (a few samples of this study predate the infection). Cell type and time point are not known. Source material: PBMCs or a T cell subset sorted from them (not recorded which). Written as DNA, the CDR3 is TGTGCCAGCGGCATAAGGTCGGGGACACAAGTCTACGAGCAGTACTTC. Encoded protein: CASGIRSGTQVYEQYF.